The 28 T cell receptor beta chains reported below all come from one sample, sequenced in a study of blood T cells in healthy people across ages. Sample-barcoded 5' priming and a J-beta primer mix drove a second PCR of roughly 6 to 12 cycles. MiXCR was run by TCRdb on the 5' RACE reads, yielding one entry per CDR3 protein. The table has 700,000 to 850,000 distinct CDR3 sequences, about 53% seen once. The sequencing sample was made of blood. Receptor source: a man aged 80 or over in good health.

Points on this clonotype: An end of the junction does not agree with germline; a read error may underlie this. In DNA, the CDR3 is TGTGCCGGCAGCCCAGGGGGACGCTCCTACGAGCAGTACTTC. This codes for CAGSPGGRSYEQYF. V is TRBV9 and J is TRBJ2-7; 7 bases agree with TRBD1. This CDR3 has 14 residues. Germline CDR1 reads SGDLS; CDR2 reads YYNGEE.

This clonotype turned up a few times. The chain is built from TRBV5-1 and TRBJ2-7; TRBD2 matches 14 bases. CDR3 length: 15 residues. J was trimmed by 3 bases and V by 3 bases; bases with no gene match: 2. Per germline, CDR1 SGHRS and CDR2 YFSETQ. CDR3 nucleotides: TGCGCCAGCAGCTGGGGGACTAGCGGGGGCTACGAGCAGTACTTC. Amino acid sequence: CASSWGTSGGYEQYF.

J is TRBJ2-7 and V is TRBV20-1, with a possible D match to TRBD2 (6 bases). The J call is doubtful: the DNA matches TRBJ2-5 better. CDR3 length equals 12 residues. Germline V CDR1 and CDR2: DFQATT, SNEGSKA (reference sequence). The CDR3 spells CSALSGEETQYF. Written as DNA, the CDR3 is TGCAGTGCTCTTAGCGGAGAGGAGACCCAGTACTTC.

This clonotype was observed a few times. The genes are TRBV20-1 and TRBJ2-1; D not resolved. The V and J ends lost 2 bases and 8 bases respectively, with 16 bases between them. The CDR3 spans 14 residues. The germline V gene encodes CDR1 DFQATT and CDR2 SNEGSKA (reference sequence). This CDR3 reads CSARSPRFSYEQFF. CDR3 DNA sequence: TGCAGTGCTAGATCCCCCCGGTTTAGCTATGAGCAGTTCTTC.

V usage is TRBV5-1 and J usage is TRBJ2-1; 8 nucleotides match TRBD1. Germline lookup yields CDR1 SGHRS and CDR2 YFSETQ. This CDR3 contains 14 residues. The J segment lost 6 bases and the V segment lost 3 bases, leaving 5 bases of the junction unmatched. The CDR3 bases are TGCGCCAGCAGCTCGGACAGGGTCGGCAATGAGCAGTTCTTC. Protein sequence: CASSSDRVGNEQFF.

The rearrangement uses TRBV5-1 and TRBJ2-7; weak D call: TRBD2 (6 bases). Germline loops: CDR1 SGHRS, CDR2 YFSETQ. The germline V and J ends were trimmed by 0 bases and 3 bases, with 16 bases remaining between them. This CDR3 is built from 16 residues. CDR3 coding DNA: TGCGCCAGCAGCTTGGGGGGGGACCGCTGGAACTACGAGCAGTACTTC. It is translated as CASSLGGDRWNYEQYF. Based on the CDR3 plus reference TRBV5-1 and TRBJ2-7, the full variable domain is KAGVTQTPRYLIKTRGQQVTLSCSPISGHRSVSWYQQTPGQGLQFLFEYFSETQRNKGNFPGRFSGRQFSNSRSEMNVSTLELGDSALYLCASSLGGDRWNYEQYFGPGTRLTVT.

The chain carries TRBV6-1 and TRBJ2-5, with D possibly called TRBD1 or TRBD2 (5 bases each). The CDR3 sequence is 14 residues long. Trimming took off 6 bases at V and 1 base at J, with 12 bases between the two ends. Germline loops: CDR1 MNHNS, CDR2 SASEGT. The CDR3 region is CASRPGTSQETQYF. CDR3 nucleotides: TGTGCCAGCAGACCCGGGACCTCCCAAGAGACCCAGTACTTC.

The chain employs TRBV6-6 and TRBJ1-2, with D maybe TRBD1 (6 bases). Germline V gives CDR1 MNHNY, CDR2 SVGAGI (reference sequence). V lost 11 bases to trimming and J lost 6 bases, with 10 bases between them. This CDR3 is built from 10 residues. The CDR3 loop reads CAAGAHGYTF. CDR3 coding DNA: TGTGCCGCAGGGGCGCATGGCTACACCTTC.

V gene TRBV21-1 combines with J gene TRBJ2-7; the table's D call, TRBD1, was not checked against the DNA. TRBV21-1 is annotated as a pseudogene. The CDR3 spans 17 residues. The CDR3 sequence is CASSKTETADISYEQYF. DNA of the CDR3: TGTGCCAGCAGCAAAACCGAGACAGCAGACATCTCCTACGAGCAGTACTTC.

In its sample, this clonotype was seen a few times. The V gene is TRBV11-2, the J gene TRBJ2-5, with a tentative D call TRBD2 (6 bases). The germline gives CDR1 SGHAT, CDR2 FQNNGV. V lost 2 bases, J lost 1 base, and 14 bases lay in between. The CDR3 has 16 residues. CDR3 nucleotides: TGTGCCAGCAGCTTATTGCCGGGAGACCTCCAAGAGACCCAGTACTTC. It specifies CASSLLPGDLQETQYF.

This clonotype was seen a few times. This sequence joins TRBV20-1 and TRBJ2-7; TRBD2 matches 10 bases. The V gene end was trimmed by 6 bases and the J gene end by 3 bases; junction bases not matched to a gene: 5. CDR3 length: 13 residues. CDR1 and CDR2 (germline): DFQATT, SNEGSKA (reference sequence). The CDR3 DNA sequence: TGCAGTGCAACTAGCGGGGCAGTCTACGAGCAGTACTTC. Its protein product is CSATSGAVYEQYF.

The CDR3 sequence: CASSYSFETSDQETQYF. CDR3 nucleotides: TGTGCCAGCAGTTACTCGTTCGAGACTAGCGACCAAGAGACCCAGTACTTC. The chain joins TRBV6-6 to TRBJ2-5, with 8 bases lining up with TRBD2. The CDR3 extends over 17 amino acids. Losses at the gene ends were 0 bases for V and 0 bases for J; bases not matched to a gene: 6. CDR1 and CDR2 (germline): MNHNY, SVGAGI (reference sequence).

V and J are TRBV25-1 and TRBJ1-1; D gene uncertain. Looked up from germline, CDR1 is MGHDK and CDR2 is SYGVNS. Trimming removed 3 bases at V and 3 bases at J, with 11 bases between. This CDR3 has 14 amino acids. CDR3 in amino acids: CASSDPVVHTEAFF. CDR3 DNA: TGTGCCAGCAGTGACCCCGTAGTTCACACTGAAGCTTTCTTT.

The CDR3 region is CASSLLQGAGTEAFF. Written as DNA, the CDR3 is TGTGCCAGCAGCTTGTTGCAGGGGGCGGGTACTGAAGCTTTCTTT. The chain carries TRBV5-5 and TRBJ1-1, with 8 bases lining up with TRBD1. Germline V gene lookup returns CDR1 SGHKS and CDR2 YYEKEE (reference sequence). J lost 5 bases, V lost 1 base, and 7 bases had no gene match. The CDR3 sequence is 15 residues long.

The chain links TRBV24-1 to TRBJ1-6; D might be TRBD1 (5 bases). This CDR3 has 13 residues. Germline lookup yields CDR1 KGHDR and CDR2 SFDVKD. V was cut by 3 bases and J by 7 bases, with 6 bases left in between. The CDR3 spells CATSDRQNSPLHF. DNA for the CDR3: TGTGCCACCAGTGATCGACAGAATTCACCCCTCCACTTT.

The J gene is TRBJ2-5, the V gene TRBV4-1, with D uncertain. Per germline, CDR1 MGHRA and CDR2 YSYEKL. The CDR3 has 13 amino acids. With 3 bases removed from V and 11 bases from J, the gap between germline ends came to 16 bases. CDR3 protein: CASSQPTGNEQYF. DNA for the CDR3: TGCGCCAGCAGCCAGCCTACCGGCAATGAGCAGTACTTC.

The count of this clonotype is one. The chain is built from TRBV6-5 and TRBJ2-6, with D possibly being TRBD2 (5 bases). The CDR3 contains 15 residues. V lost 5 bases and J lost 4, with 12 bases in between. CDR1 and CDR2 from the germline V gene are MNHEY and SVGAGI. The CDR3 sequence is CASSPILAGANVLTF. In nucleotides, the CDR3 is TGTGCCAGCAGTCCGATCCTAGCCGGGGCCAACGTCCTGACTTTC.

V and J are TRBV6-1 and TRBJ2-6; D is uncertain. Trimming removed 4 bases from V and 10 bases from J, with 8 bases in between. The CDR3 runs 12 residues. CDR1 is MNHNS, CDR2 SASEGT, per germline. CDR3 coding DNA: TGTGCCAGCAGTGGGGCAGGTAACGTCCTGACTTTC. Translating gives CASSGAGNVLTF.

The CDR3 DNA is TGTGCCAGCAGTCCCCGGACAGGGAGCTCCTATAATTCACCCCTCCACTTT. Translating gives CASSPRTGSSYNSPLHF. This chain connects TRBV2 to TRBJ1-6, with 8 bases lining up with TRBD1. The CDR3 spans 17 residues. Germline CDR1 and CDR2: SNHLY and FYNNEI. The junction had 6 bases not matched to a gene; V was cut back by 5 bases and J by 0 bases.

This chain's CDR3 is CASSLGRAQRGAYF. CDR3 nucleotide sequence: TGTGCCAGCAGCCTGGGGAGGGCCCAGAGAGGCGCGTATTTT. V is TRBV3-1 and J is TRBJ2-3; 7 bases agree with TRBD2. Unmatched junction bases numbered 15, after V lost 4 bases and J lost 14 bases. CDR1 and CDR2 (germline): LGHDT, YNNKEL (reference sequence). The CDR3 loop spans 14 amino acids.

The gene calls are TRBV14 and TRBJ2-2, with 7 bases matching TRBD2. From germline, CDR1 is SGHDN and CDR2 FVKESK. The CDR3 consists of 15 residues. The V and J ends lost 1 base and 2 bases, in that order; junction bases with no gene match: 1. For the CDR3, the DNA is TGTGCCAGCAGCCAAGCGGGAGGTAACACCGGGGAGCTGTTTTTT. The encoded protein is CASSQAGGNTGELFF.

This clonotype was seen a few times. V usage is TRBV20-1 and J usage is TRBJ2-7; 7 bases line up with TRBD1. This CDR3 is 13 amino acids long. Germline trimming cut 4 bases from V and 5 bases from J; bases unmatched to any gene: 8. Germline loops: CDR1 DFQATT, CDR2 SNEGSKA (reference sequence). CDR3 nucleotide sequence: TGCAGTGCTAAAAACAGGGGTGTCCACGAGCAGTACTTC. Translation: CSAKNRGVHEQYF.

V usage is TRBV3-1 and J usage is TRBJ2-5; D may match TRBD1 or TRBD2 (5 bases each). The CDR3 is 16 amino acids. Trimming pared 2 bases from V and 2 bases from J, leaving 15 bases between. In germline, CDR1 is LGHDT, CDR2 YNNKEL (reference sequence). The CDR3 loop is CASSQWGVARQETQYF. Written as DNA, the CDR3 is TGTGCCAGCAGCCAATGGGGCGTAGCGCGTCAAGAGACCCAGTACTTC.

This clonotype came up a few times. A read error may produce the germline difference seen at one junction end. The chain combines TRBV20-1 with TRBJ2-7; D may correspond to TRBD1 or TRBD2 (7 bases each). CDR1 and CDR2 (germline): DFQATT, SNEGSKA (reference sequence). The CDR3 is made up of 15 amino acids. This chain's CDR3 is CSARGGGGGRYEQYF. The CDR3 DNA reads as TGCAGTGCCAGAGGGGGAGGGGGCGGAAGGTACGAGCAGTACTTC.

The CDR3 sequence: CATSRDSLMNTEAFF. The CDR3 DNA reads TGTGCCACCAGCAGAGACAGTCTTATGAACACTGAAGCTTTCTTT. The chain couples TRBV15 to TRBJ1-1, with D uncertain. Trimming removed 0 bases at V and 0 bases at J, with 8 bases between. This CDR3 is 15 amino acids long. From germline, CDR1 is LNHNV and CDR2 YYDKDF (reference sequence).

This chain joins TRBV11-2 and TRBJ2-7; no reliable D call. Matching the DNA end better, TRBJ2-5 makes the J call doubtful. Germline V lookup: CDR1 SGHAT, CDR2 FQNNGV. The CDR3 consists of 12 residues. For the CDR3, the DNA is TGTGCCAGCAGCTCAGAATGGGAGACCCAGTACTTC. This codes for CASSSEWETQYF.

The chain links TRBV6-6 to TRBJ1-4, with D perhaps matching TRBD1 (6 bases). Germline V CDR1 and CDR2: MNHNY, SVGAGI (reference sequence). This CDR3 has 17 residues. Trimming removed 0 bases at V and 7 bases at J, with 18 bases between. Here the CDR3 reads CASSYSSWTAEGEKLFF. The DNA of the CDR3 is TGTGCCAGCAGTTACTCCTCCTGGACAGCCGAGGGTGAAAAACTGTTTTTT.

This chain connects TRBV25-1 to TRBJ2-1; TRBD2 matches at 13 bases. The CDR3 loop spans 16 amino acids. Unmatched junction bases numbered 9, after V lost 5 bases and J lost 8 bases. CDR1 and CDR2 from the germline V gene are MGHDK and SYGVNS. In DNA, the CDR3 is TGTGCCAGCAGTACCGGACTAGCGGGAGTCTTGGATGAGCAGTTCTTC. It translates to CASSTGLAGVLDEQFF. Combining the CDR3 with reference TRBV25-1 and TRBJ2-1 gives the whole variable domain EADIYQTPRYLVIGTGKKITLECSQTMGHDKMYWYQQDPGMELHLIHYSYGVNSTEKGDLSSESTVSRIRTEHFPLTLESARPSHTSQYLCASSTGLAGVLDEQFFGPGTRLTVL.